The rows below give T cell receptor beta chains drawn from one sample of a study of blood T cells in healthy people across ages. TCRdb independently ran MiXCR on the 5' RACE reads; one entry per CDR3 protein. The sample lists about 1.4 million distinct CDR3 sequences, approximately 59% occurring once. Sequencing input: blood. The receptor set was obtained from a man between 18 and 29 years old in good health. Each CDR3 is given with its conserved first and last residue. The order of the fields is clone size, V gene, J gene, D gene, CDR3 protein, CDR3 DNA. D genes are given only for firm matches. Size tells how often a clone was seen (once, few, many) or the class of an expanded clone, and some rows leave it out.

clone size: .; V gene: TRBV7-2; J gene: TRBJ2-7; D gene: TRBD1; CDR3 protein: CASSLAGQVGSEQYF; CDR3 DNA: TGTGCCAGCAGCTTAGCGGGACAGGTGGGATCCGAGCAGTACTTC
clone size: .; V gene: TRBV11-1; J gene: TRBJ2-2; D gene: .; CDR3 protein: CASSLRAWGDGELFF; CDR3 DNA: TGTGCCAGCAGCCTACGTGCCTGGGGAGACGGGGAGCTGTTTTTT
clone size: .; V gene: TRBV25-1; J gene: TRBJ2-3; D gene: .; CDR3 protein: CASSEFGGGTDTQYF; CDR3 DNA: TGTGCCAGCAGTGAATTCGGGGGTGGCACAGATACGCAGTATTTT
clone size: .; V gene: TRBV12-3/TRBV12-4; J gene: TRBJ2-1; D gene: TRBD2; CDR3 protein: CASSFGTRDYNEQFF; CDR3 DNA: TGTGCCAGCAGTTTCGGGACTAGGGACTACAATGAGCAGTTCTTC
clone size: .; V gene: TRBV20-1; J gene: TRBJ2-7; D gene: .; CDR3 protein: CSARDGWEHPTYEQYF; CDR3 DNA: TGCAGTGCTAGAGATGGCTGGGAGCACCCGACCTACGAGCAGTACTTC
clone size: .; V gene: TRBV20-1; J gene: TRBJ2-4; D gene: .; CDR3 protein: CSVRSPKNIQYF; CDR3 DNA: TGCAGTGTAAGAAGTCCTAAAAACATTCAGTACTTC
clone size: .; V gene: TRBV20-1; J gene: TRBJ2-7; D gene: TRBD1; CDR3 protein: CSAKSLGQGETYEQYF; CDR3 DNA: TGCAGTGCCAAATCCCTGGGGCAGGGGGAGACATACGAGCAGTACTTC
clone size: few; V gene: TRBV29-1; J gene: TRBJ1-2; D gene: .; CDR3 protein: CSVGLGVADYGYTF; CDR3 DNA: TGCAGCGTTGGCCTAGGGGTAGCCGACTATGGCTACACCTTC
clone size: .; V gene: TRBV15; J gene: TRBJ1-5; D gene: .; CDR3 protein: CATSRDRELNQPQHF; CDR3 DNA: TGTGCCACCAGCAGAGATCGGGAACTCAATCAGCCCCAGCATTTT
clone size: .; V gene: TRBV7-9; J gene: TRBJ1-2; D gene: .; CDR3 protein: CASSLEAFDYGYTF; CDR3 DNA: TGTGCCAGCAGCTTAGAAGCCTTCGACTATGGCTACACCTTC
clone size: many; V gene: TRBV20-1; J gene: TRBJ2-1; D gene: .; CDR3 protein: CSALRRQEHYNEQFF; CDR3 DNA: TGCAGTGCTCTTCGCCGACAGGAACATTACAATGAGCAGTTCTTC
clone size: few; V gene: TRBV4-1; J gene: TRBJ2-7; D gene: .; CDR3 protein: CASSQRVNSYEQYF; CDR3 DNA: TGCGCCAGCAGCCAAAGGGTCAATTCCTACGAGCAGTACTTC
clone size: .; V gene: TRBV27; J gene: TRBJ2-2; D gene: TRBD2; CDR3 protein: CASSYSGGRSGELFF; CDR3 DNA: TGTGCCAGCAGTTATTCCGGCGGGAGGAGCGGGGAGCTGTTTTTT
clone size: .; V gene: TRBV7-4; J gene: TRBJ1-4; D gene: .; CDR3 protein: CASSLVWGCNEKLFF; CDR3 DNA: TGTGCCAGCAGCTTAGTCTGGGGTTGTAATGAAAAACTGTTTTTT
clone size: .; V gene: TRBV6-2/TRBV6-3; J gene: TRBJ2-5; D gene: .; CDR3 protein: CASSYRLSITYF; CDR3 DNA: TGTGCCAGCAGTTATAGGCTCAGCATAACGTACTTC
clone size: .; V gene: TRBV6-2/TRBV6-3; J gene: TRBJ2-7; D gene: .; CDR3 protein: CASSQRRGGTSYEQYF; CDR3 DNA: TGTGCCAGCAGCCAAAGACGTGGGGGGACCTCCTACGAGCAGTACTTC
clone size: .; V gene: TRBV5-1; J gene: TRBJ2-7; D gene: TRBD2; CDR3 protein: CASSSREAGYYEQYF; CDR3 DNA: TGCGCCAGCAGCTCCCGGGAAGCGGGATACTACGAGCAGTACTTC
clone size: few; V gene: TRBV7-2; J gene: TRBJ2-5; D gene: .; CDR3 protein: CASSLATSRQFETQYF; CDR3 DNA: TGTGCCAGCAGCTTAGCCACCAGCCGGCAATTCGAGACCCAGTACTTC
clone size: few; V gene: TRBV27; J gene: TRBJ2-5; D gene: TRBD2; CDR3 protein: CASSPTPLHAGGETQYF; CDR3 DNA: TGTGCCAGCAGTCCGACACCGCTACATGCGGGAGGGGAGACCCAGTACTTC
clone size: few; V gene: TRBV4-3; J gene: TRBJ1-1; D gene: .; CDR3 protein: CASSQVQNTEAFF; CDR3 DNA: TGCGCCAGCAGCCAAGTACAGAACACTGAAGCTTTCTTT
clone size: .; V gene: TRBV7-9; J gene: TRBJ1-6; D gene: .; CDR3 protein: CASSEGGTLHF; CDR3 DNA: TGTGCCAGCAGCGAGGGGGGGACCCTCCACTTT
clone size: few; V gene: TRBV4-3; J gene: TRBJ2-1; D gene: TRBD2; CDR3 protein: CASSQDERGGLNEQFF; CDR3 DNA: TGCGCCAGCAGCCAAGACGAGCGGGGGGGTCTCAATGAGCAGTTCTTC
clone size: .; V gene: TRBV29-1; J gene: TRBJ1-1; D gene: .; CDR3 protein: CSVQQGGNTEAFF; CDR3 DNA: TGCAGCGTGCAACAGGGTGGGAACACTGAAGCTTTCTTT
clone size: few; V gene: TRBV27; J gene: TRBJ1-2; D gene: TRBD1; CDR3 protein: CASSPRDRNYGYTF; CDR3 DNA: TGTGCCAGCAGTCCCCGGGACAGGAACTATGGCTACACCTTC
clone size: .; V gene: TRBV27; J gene: TRBJ2-7; D gene: .; CDR3 protein: CASSWRGDAYEQYF; CDR3 DNA: TGTGCCAGCAGTTGGCGCGGGGATGCCTACGAGCAGTACTTC
clone size: .; V gene: TRBV7-9; J gene: TRBJ2-7; D gene: .; CDR3 protein: CASSSVISSYEQYF; CDR3 DNA: TGTGCCAGCAGCTCAGTTATTAGCTCCTACGAGCAGTACTTC
clone size: .; V gene: TRBV12-3/TRBV12-4; J gene: TRBJ2-1; D gene: .; CDR3 protein: CASRAGQLYNEQFF; CDR3 DNA: TGTGCCAGCAGAGCCGGACAGTTGTACAATGAGCAGTTCTTC
clone size: few; V gene: TRBV6-5; J gene: TRBJ2-5; D gene: TRBD1; CDR3 protein: CASSSHRGRGETQYF; CDR3 DNA: TGTGCCAGCAGTTCCCACAGGGGAAGGGGAGAGACCCAGTACTTC
clone size: once; V gene: TRBV28; J gene: TRBJ2-1; D gene: .; CDR3 protein: CASSLGWGGSTSYNEQFF; CDR3 DNA: TGTGCCAGCAGTTTAGGGTGGGGCGGTTCGACCTCCTACAATGAGCAGTTCTTC
clone size: .; V gene: TRBV27; J gene: TRBJ2-6; D gene: TRBD2; CDR3 protein: CASSFSAGTHSGANVLTF; CDR3 DNA: TGTGCCAGCAGTTTCTCAGCGGGGACTCATTCTGGGGCCAACGTCCTGACTTTC
clone size: .; V gene: TRBV6-1; J gene: TRBJ2-7; D gene: .; CDR3 protein: CASTPSGATYEQYF; CDR3 DNA: TGTGCCAGCACCCCCTCCGGGGCTACCTACGAGCAGTACTTC
clone size: .; V gene: TRBV29-1; J gene: TRBJ2-7; D gene: .; CDR3 protein: CSVSRKFSYEQYF; CDR3 DNA: TGCAGCGTTAGTAGAAAATTCTCCTACGAGCAGTACTTC
clone size: .; V gene: TRBV2; J gene: TRBJ1-6; D gene: .; CDR3 protein: CASSDLGRDSPLHF; CDR3 DNA: TGTGCCAGCAGTGATCTCGGACGAGATTCACCCCTCCACTTT
clone size: once; V gene: TRBV20-1; J gene: TRBJ2-1; D gene: .; CDR3 protein: CSVPDTWNPNEQFF; CDR3 DNA: TGCAGTGTACCAGACACCTGGAACCCCAATGAGCAGTTCTTC
clone size: .; V gene: TRBV5-1; J gene: TRBJ2-7; D gene: TRBD2; CDR3 protein: CASSWTSGRAGEQYF; CDR3 DNA: TGCGCCAGCAGCTGGACTAGCGGGAGGGCCGGCGAGCAGTACTTC
clone size: .; V gene: TRBV15; J gene: TRBJ1-6; D gene: TRBD1; CDR3 protein: CATSRGGQGGWNSPLHF; CDR3 DNA: TGTGCCACCAGCAGAGGTGGACAGGGGGGCTGGAATTCACCCCTCCACTTT
clone size: .; V gene: TRBV18; J gene: TRBJ2-6; D gene: TRBD1; CDR3 protein: CASSAATGARGANVLTF; CDR3 DNA: TGTGCCAGCTCAGCCGCGACAGGGGCTCGAGGGGCCAACGTCCTGACTTTC
clone size: .; V gene: TRBV25-1; J gene: TRBJ2-7; D gene: TRBD2; CDR3 protein: CASSEASGLPYNEQYF; CDR3 DNA: TGTGCCAGCAGTGAGGCTAGCGGGCTCCCCTACAATGAGCAGTACTTC
clone size: .; V gene: TRBV20-1; J gene: TRBJ1-1; D gene: .; CDR3 protein: CSARGYRDEAFF; CDR3 DNA: TGCAGTGCTAGAGGATACAGGGATGAAGCTTTCTTT
clone size: few; V gene: TRBV7-2; J gene: TRBJ2-6; D gene: .; CDR3 protein: CASSPPFRQTPRSGANVLTF; CDR3 DNA: TGTGCCAGCAGCCCTCCCTTCAGACAGACCCCTCGCTCTGGGGCCAACGTCCTGACTTTC
clone size: .; V gene: TRBV3-1; J gene: TRBJ1-6; D gene: .; CDR3 protein: CASSLRGLNNSPLHF; CDR3 DNA: TGTGCCAGCAGCCTCCGGGGGTTAAATAATTCACCCCTCCACTTT
clone size: few; V gene: TRBV28; J gene: TRBJ2-7; D gene: .; CDR3 protein: CASSFVRSTEQYF; CDR3 DNA: TGTGCCAGCAGTTTCGTCCGGTCGACTGAGCAGTACTTC
clone size: few; V gene: TRBV12-3/TRBV12-4; J gene: TRBJ2-5; D gene: .; CDR3 protein: CASLRDSQETQYF; CDR3 DNA: TGTGCCAGCCTACGAGACAGCCAAGAGACCCAGTACTTC
clone size: .; V gene: TRBV11-3; J gene: TRBJ2-2; D gene: .; CDR3 protein: CASSLGHRETGELFF; CDR3 DNA: TGTGCCAGCAGCTTAGGCCACAGGGAAACCGGGGAGCTGTTTTTT
clone size: .; V gene: TRBV7-9; J gene: TRBJ2-1; D gene: .; CDR3 protein: CASSQDLLSSYNEQFF; CDR3 DNA: TGTGCCAGCAGCCAGGACCTTCTGAGCTCCTACAATGAGCAGTTCTTC
clone size: .; V gene: TRBV20-1; J gene: TRBJ1-1; D gene: .; CDR3 protein: CSAMRVAEAFF; CDR3 DNA: TGCAGTGCTATGAGGGTAGCGGAAGCTTTCTTT
clone size: .; V gene: TRBV2; J gene: TRBJ2-2; D gene: TRBD1; CDR3 protein: CAIPRGGPNTGELFF; CDR3 DNA: TGTGCCATCCCCCGAGGGGGCCCGAACACCGGGGAGCTGTTTTTT
clone size: few; V gene: TRBV7-9; J gene: TRBJ2-7; D gene: .; CDR3 protein: CASSLVGRTYEQYF; CDR3 DNA: TGTGCCAGCAGCTTAGTGGGCCGTACCTACGAGCAGTACTTC
clone size: few; V gene: TRBV28; J gene: TRBJ2-1; D gene: TRBD1; CDR3 protein: CASSRSQGFSFNEQFF; CDR3 DNA: TGTGCCAGCAGCCGATCACAGGGGTTTTCGTTCAATGAGCAGTTCTTC
clone size: once; V gene: TRBV29-1; J gene: TRBJ2-3; D gene: TRBD2; CDR3 protein: CSVNEAGVTDTQYF; CDR3 DNA: TGCAGCGTTAACGAAGCGGGAGTCACAGATACGCAGTATTTT
clone size: few; V gene: TRBV5-1; J gene: TRBJ2-5; D gene: TRBD2; CDR3 protein: CASSTPGLGETQYF; CDR3 DNA: TGCGCCAGCAGCACTCCGGGACTAGGGGAGACCCAGTACTTC